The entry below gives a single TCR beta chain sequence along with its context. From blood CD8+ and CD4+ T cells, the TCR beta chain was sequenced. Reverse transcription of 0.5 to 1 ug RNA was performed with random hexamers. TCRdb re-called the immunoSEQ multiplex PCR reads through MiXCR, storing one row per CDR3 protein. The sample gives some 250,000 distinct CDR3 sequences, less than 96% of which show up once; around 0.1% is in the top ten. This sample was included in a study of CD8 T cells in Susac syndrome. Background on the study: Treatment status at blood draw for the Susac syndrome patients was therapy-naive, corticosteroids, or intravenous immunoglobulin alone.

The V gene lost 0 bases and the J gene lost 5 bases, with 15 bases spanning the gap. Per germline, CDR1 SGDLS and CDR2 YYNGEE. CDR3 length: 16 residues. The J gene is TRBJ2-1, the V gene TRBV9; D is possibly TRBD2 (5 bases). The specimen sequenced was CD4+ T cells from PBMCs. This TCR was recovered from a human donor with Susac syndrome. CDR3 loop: CASSVEPERVHNEQFF. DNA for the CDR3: TGTGCCAGCAGCGTAGAACCGGAGAGGGTCCACAATGAGCAGTTCTTC.